Given below is one T cell receptor beta chain in context. Its antigen is currently unknown. The data belong to a study of T-cell memory formation after mild COVID-19. Study context: In these data, TCR clusters were largely donor specific.

The CDR3 length is 16 residues. V was shortened by 1 base and J by 4 bases, with 13 bases between the two germline ends. CDR1 and CDR2 (germline): SEHNR, FQNEAQ (reference sequence). Study-wide points: Contracting CD8+ clones were enriched in EMRA, CD4+ mainly in CM and EM.

TCRdb itself ran the 5' RACE reads through MiXCR, one entry per CDR3 protein. Of roughly 350,000 distinct CDR3 sequences listed, more than 20% are singletons. The source material was PBMCs or a T cell subset sorted from them (not recorded which). The chain combines TRBV7-9 with TRBJ2-2; tentative D call: TRBD1 (6 bases). The sequence was obtained from an adult woman who had mild COVID-19 (a few samples of this study predate the infection). Cell type and time point are not known. CDR3 protein: CASSLGRTVRTGELFF. DNA for the CDR3: TGTGCCAGCAGCTTAGGTCGGACAGTTCGCACCGGGGAGCTGTTTTTT.